These T cell receptor beta chains were read from a single sample in a study of beta chain features in type 1 diabetes. Only in-frame clones appear in the TCRdb table, and some are missing; sequencing was by immunoSEQ multiplex PCR. The sample includes 140,000 to 150,000 clones, more than 10% of them seen just once. The sample consisted of central memory CD4+ T cells from blood. These receptor sequences come from a man between 18 and 35 years old with type 1 diabetes. The CDR3 runs from the conserved cysteine through the conserved F or W. A D gene is named only where the DNA matches it firmly. A row's size may be missing; if present it is once, few, many or a size class.

clone_size d_call j_call v_call cdr3_aa cdr3_nt
many . TRBJ1-5 TRBV29-1 CSVEAQAGQPQHF TGCAGCGTTGAAGCACAGGCGGGACAGCCCCAGCATTTT
few TRBD1 TRBJ1-5 TRBV19 CASSIGDREDQPQHF TGTGCCAGTAGTATAGGGGACAGGGAGGATCAGCCCCAGCATTTT
. TRBD2 TRBJ2-5 TRBV9 CASSVAASGGRWETQYF TGTGCCAGCAGCGTAGCGGCTAGCGGGGGGCGGTGGGAGACCCAGTACTTC
few TRBD2 TRBJ2-1 TRBV19 CASSTPIRRGLNEQFF TGTGCCAGTAGTACCCCAATTAGGCGGGGGTTAAATGAGCAGTTCTTC
few . TRBJ2-7 TRBV7-3 CASSLFPGSYEQYF TGTGCCAGCAGCTTATTTCCGGGTTCCTACGAGCAGTACTTC
few TRBD1 TRBJ1-3 TRBV10-2 CATGQGENTIYF TGCGCCACCGGACAGGGGGAAAACACCATATATTTT
few TRBD2 TRBJ2-3 TRBV2 CASSERVAGSDTQYF TGTGCCAGCAGTGAGCGGGTAGCGGGGTCGGATACGCAGTATTTT
few TRBD1 TRBJ1-5 TRBV15 CATSEGQTPNQPQHF TGTGCCACCAGCGAGGGACAGACTCCAAATCAGCCCCAGCATTTT
few . TRBJ1-1 TRBV14 CASSQELKRTEAFF TGTGCCAGCAGCCAAGAACTCAAGAGAACTGAAGCTTTCTTT
few . TRBJ1-6 TRBV6-1 CASRWEGLNSPLHF TGTGCCAGCAGGTGGGAAGGGCTGAATTCACCCCTCCACTTT